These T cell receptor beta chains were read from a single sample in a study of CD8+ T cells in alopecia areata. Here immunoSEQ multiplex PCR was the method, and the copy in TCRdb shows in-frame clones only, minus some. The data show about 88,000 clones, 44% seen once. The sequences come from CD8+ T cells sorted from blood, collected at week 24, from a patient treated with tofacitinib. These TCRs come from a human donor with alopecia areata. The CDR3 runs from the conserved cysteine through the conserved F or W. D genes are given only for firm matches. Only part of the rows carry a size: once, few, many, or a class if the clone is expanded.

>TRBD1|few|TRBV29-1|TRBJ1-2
TGCAGCGTTGGTAAAATGGCAGGGGGCGCGAGGCTCGGTGGCTACACCTTC
CSVGKMAGGARLGGYTF
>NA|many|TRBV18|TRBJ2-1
TGTGCCAGCTTTGTCGGCGACAGTGCGAAGATCTTC
CASFVGDSAKIF
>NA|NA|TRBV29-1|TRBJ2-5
TGCAGCGTTGTCAGGGTCGATCCACCGTACCAAGAGACCCAGTACTTC
CSVVRVDPPYQETQYF
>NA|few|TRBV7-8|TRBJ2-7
TGCGCCAGCAGCCAAGAACTGGTGGGGAGCTCCTACGAGCAGTACTTC
CASSQELVGSSYEQYF
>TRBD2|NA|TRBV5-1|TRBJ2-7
TGCGCCAGCAGCTTGGAAATGGGACTAGCTGGGTACGAGCAGTACTTC
CASSLEMGLAGYEQYF
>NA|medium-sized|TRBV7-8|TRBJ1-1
TGTGCCAGCAGCCCAAGAAGCGTGAACACTGAAGCTTTCTTT
CASSPRSVNTEAFF
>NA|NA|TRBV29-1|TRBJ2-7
TGCAGCGTTGAGTACCCCGGGCCCCAAGGGCTCTACGAGCAGTACTTC
CSVEYPGPQGLYEQYF
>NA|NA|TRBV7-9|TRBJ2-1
TGTGCCAGCAGCTTAGCGCTTGCGGGTAATGAGCAGTTCTTC
CASSLALAGNEQFF
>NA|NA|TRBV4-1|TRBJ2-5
TGCGCCAGCAGCCAATTGTATAAGGTTTTTGAGACCCAGTACTTC
CASSQLYKVFETQYF
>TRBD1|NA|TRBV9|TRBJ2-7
TGTGCCAGCAGCGTATTGACAGGGGGCGACGAGCAGTACTTC
CASSVLTGGDEQYF
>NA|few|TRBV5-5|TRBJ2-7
TGTGCCAGCTTCGGGGGAATTACCTACGAGCAGTACTTC
CASFGGITYEQYF
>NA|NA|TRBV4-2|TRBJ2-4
TGTGCCAGCAGCCAAGGTCGAGGGAACATTCAGTACTTC
CASSQGRGNIQYF
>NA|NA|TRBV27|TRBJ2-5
TGTGCCAGCAGTCCCCCCCCGGCCCAGTACTTC
CASSPPPAQYF
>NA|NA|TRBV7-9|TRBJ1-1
TGTGCCAGCAGCTTAGGGCAGGGAATGAACACTGAAGCTTTCTTT
CASSLGQGMNTEAFF
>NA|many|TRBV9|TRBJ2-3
TGTGCCAGCAGCGTAGGACAGTTCGGAACAGATACGCAGTATTTT
CASSVGQFGTDTQYF